The following is a T cell receptor (beta chain) sequence with its context. TCRB transcripts that were expressed got sequenced, as all of the isolated RNA had been reverse transcribed. Assay used: immunoSEQ multiplex PCR; TCRdb lists only in-frame clones, some missing. Of a few hundred thousand clones detected, over 9.5% appear once; the ten largest clones hold around 0.037%. The data were obtained in a study of beta chain features in type 1 diabetes. The sample taken for sequencing was naive CD4+ T cells from blood. The receptor was derived from a woman aged 18-29 years in good health.

CDR3 in DNA: TGTGCCAGCAGCGTAACGGGACTACTAGATACGCAGTATTTT. Amino acid sequence: CASSVTGLLDTQYF. V gene TRBV9 combines with J gene TRBJ2-3; 7 bases align to TRBD2. The CDR3 is 14 amino acids. Looked up from germline, CDR1 is SGDLS and CDR2 is YYNGEE. V gave up 1 base and J gave up 5 bases; unmatched junction bases: 4.